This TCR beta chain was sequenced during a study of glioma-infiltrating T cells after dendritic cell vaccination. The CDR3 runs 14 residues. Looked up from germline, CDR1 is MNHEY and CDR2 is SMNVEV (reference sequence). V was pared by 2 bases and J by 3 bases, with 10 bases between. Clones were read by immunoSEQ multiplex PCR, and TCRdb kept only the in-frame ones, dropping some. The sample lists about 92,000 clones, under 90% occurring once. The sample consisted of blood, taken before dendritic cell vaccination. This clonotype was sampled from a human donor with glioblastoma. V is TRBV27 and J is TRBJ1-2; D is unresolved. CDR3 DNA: TGTGCCAGCAGTTTAAGGCAGACACACTATGGCTACACCTTC. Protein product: CASSLRQTHYGYTF.